The rows below give T cell receptor beta chains drawn from one sample of a study of vaccination effects on CD4 cells after COVID-19. No antigen has been assigned to these receptors. TCRdb's table, derived via immunoSEQ multiplex PCR, lists solely in-frame clones and lacks some. The table includes approximately 40,000 clones, just under 75% detected once. The specimen was CD4+ T cells from PBMCs cultured with a peptide pool, collected before COVID-19 vaccination. These receptors were collected from a human donor who had a prior SARS-CoV-2 infection. Both conserved end residues are part of each CDR3. Fields, in order: J gene, D gene, V gene, clone size, CDR3 DNA, CDR3 protein. The D gene is left open where the match is weak. Size is omitted from some rows. Given values are once, few, many or a class for expanded clones.

>TRBJ1-1|.|TRBV11-3|once
TGTGCCAGCAGCCTACAGCCTCTGAACACTGAAGCTTTCTTT
CASSLQPLNTEAFF
>TRBJ1-2|.|TRBV4-3|.
TGCGCCAGCAGCCAAGACCGAGGGATCGGCTACACCTTC
CASSQDRGIGYTF
>TRBJ2-7|.|TRBV5-5|once
TGTGCCAGCACCCTCTTGGGGGTAGGGTACGAGCAGTACTTC
CASTLLGVGYEQYF
>TRBJ1-2|TRBD1|TRBV19|.
TGTGCCAGTATTCGGTTGGGACAGGGGGAAGGCAATGGCTACACCTTC
CASIRLGQGEGNGYTF
>TRBJ1-2|.|TRBV25-1|.
TGTGCCAGCAGTGATGGAGAACTCTATGGCTACACCTTC
CASSDGELYGYTF
>TRBJ1-5|.|TRBV18|.
TGTGCCAGCTCACCACCGGAGGCTGCTTATCAGCCCCAGCATTTT
CASSPPEAAYQPQHF
>TRBJ2-2|.|TRBV30|.
TGTGCCTGGAACCCATGGGGGACCGGGGAGCTGTTTTTT
CAWNPWGTGELFF
>TRBJ2-5|TRBD2|TRBV7-8|.
TGTGCCAGCAGCCAGGGACTAGCGGGAGGGGAGGAGACCCAGTACTTC
CASSQGLAGGEETQYF
>TRBJ1-6|.|TRBV11-1|.
TGTGCCAGCAGCTTAGAATGGGCTACATCGCCCCTCCACTTT
CASSLEWATSPLHF
>TRBJ2-7|TRBD2|TRBV6-2/TRBV6-3|once
TGTGCCAGCAGCCGATTTCTAGCGGGGACCTACGAGCAGTACTTC
CASSRFLAGTYEQYF
>TRBJ1-5|.|TRBV2|.
TGTGCCAGCAGTGACAAGGGGGGTGGGCAGCCCCAGCATTTT
CASSDKGGGQPQHF
>TRBJ2-3|TRBD2|TRBV9|once
TGTGCCAGCAGCGAGGGACTAGCGGGAGGTGCAGATACGCAGTATTTT
CASSEGLAGGADTQYF
>TRBJ1-5|.|TRBV12-3/TRBV12-4|.
TGTGCCAGCAGTTTAGGTCAGCCCCAGCATTTT
CASSLGQPQHF
>TRBJ2-3|TRBD2|TRBV18|.
TGTGCCAGCTCACCAATCTCTACTAGCGGCACAGATACGCAGTATTTT
CASSPISTSGTDTQYF
>TRBJ2-1|TRBD2|TRBV23-1|.
TGCGCCAGCAGCGAAGGGACTAGCGGTTCCTACAATGAGCAGTTCTTC
CASSEGTSGSYNEQFF
>TRBJ2-5|.|TRBV3-1/TRBV3-2|.
TGTGCCAGCAGCCAAGTTGAGACCCAGTACTTC
CASSQVETQYF
>TRBJ1-3|.|TRBV7-2|few
TGTGCCAGCAGCCCACGGGGGGGGGCTGGAAACACCATATATTTT
CASSPRGGAGNTIYF
>TRBJ1-5|.|TRBV23-1|.
TGCGCCAGCAGTCAAGTCGGACAGATCCCAAATCAGCCCCAGCATTTT
CASSQVGQIPNQPQHF
>TRBJ2-4|.|TRBV5-6|.
TGTGCCAGCAGCTTCTTCTCCCTTGAAGACATTCAGTACTTC
CASSFFSLEDIQYF
>TRBJ2-2|TRBD2|TRBV5-4|.
TGTGCCAGCAGCAAACTAGCGGGATGGGTCACCGGGGAGCTGTTTTTT
CASSKLAGWVTGELFF
>TRBJ2-7|.|TRBV19|.
TGTGCCAGTAGTCAGGGAGTGACCTACGAGCAGTACTTC
CASSQGVTYEQYF
>TRBJ1-1|.|TRBV7-9|once
TGTGCCAGCAGCCTTCAATGGAACACTGAAGCTTTCTTT
CASSLQWNTEAFF
>TRBJ2-2|.|TRBV7-2|.
TGTGCCAGCAGGGGCGTGGGGGCGAACACCGGGGAGCTGTTTTTT
CASRGVGANTGELFF
>TRBJ2-3|.|TRBV5-1|few
TGCGCCAGCAGCTTGGAGGCCGCGGGACAGCTCACAGATACGCAGTATTTT
CASSLEAAGQLTDTQYF
>TRBJ2-1|.|TRBV11-2|.
TGTGCCAGCAGCTTACACAGGGCGATAGGCAATGAGCAGTTCTTC
CASSLHRAIGNEQFF
>TRBJ2-4|TRBD1|TRBV4-2|few
TGTGCCAGCAGCCAAGACCCGGGACAGCTAGCCAAAAACATTCAGTACTTC
CASSQDPGQLAKNIQYF
>TRBJ1-6|.|TRBV4-2|few
TGTGCCAGCAGCCTAGACCTCCGGACCACTTCACCCCTCCACTTT
CASSLDLRTTSPLHF
>TRBJ1-3|.|TRBV4-2|.
TGTGCCAGCAGCCCGACCCCTATCTTTGGAAACACCATATATTTT
CASSPTPIFGNTIYF
>TRBJ2-7|TRBD1|TRBV18|.
TGTGCCAGCTCACCACGACAGGTGGGGACAGGGGACCACGAGCAGTACTTC
CASSPRQVGTGDHEQYF
>TRBJ2-4|.|TRBV20-1|.
TGCAGTGCTACCCACAAAAACATTCAGTACTTC
CSATHKNIQYF
>TRBJ2-2|TRBD1|TRBV7-8|.
TGTGCCAGCAGCTCACGGGGACAGACCACCGGGGAGCTGTTTTTT
CASSSRGQTTGELFF
>TRBJ1-2|TRBD1|TRBV2|.
TGTGCCAGCAGTGAAGACAGGGGAGGAGGAGGCTACACCTTC
CASSEDRGGGGYTF
>TRBJ2-7|TRBD1|TRBV4-1|few
TGCGCCAGCAGCCAAGAGCCCAATAACGGGGACAGGGGGGGGTACGAGCAGTACTTC
CASSQEPNNGDRGGYEQYF
>TRBJ1-1|.|TRBV19|.
TGTGCCAGTACCCCTGGGGCGGTTCGGAGTGAAGCTTTCTTT
CASTPGAVRSEAFF
>TRBJ2-2|.|TRBV21-1|.
TGTGCCAGCAGCCCCCCATTCCGGGGGGACACCGGGGAGCTGTTTTTT
CASSPPFRGDTGELFF
>TRBJ1-2|.|TRBV28|.
TGTGCCAGCATCGAGGGGGGTTCGCAACCTAGGGGCTACACCTTC
CASIEGGSQPRGYTF
>TRBJ2-7|.|TRBV2|.
TGTGCCAGCAGCAGTGACAGGTTTTGGGAGCAGTACTTC
CASSSDRFWEQYF
>TRBJ1-3|TRBD1|TRBV12-5|.
TGTGCTAGTGGTTCACGGACAGGCCCCTCTGGAAACACCATATATTTT
CASGSRTGPSGNTIYF
>TRBJ2-7|TRBD1|TRBV7-9|.
TGTGCCAGCAGCTTAGTTGGTCGGGACAGCTCGTCCATGGGGTACGAGCAGTACTTC
CASSLVGRDSSSMGYEQYF
>TRBJ1-2|TRBD1|TRBV7-3|.
TGTGCCAGCAGCACCCGGACAGGGGACGGCTACACCTTC
CASSTRTGDGYTF